One and the same sample provided the 28 T cell receptor beta chains below, sequenced in a study of blood T cell repertoires in COVID-19. Profiling relied on immunoSEQ multiplex PCR, and the TCRdb table lists in-frame clones only, not all of them. This table holds over 100,000 clones, 80% to 90% found once. The sequenced sample consisted of peripheral blood. These receptors all come from a human donor in a cohort sampled during active COVID-19.

The genes are TRBV7-2 and TRBJ2-7, with D possibly being TRBD2 (5 bases). V was pared by 2 bases and J by 5 bases, with 10 bases between. Per the germline V gene, CDR1 is SGHTA and CDR2 is FQGNSA. This CDR3 is 13 amino acids long. In DNA form, the CDR3 reads TGTGCCAGCAGCTTAAGGACTGGACACGAGCAGTACTTC. It translates to CASSLRTGHEQYF.

This clone was seen a few times. This rearrangement joins TRBV6-2 or TRBV6-3 to TRBJ1-2, with 9 bases aligning to TRBD1. The germline V gene encodes CDR1 MNHEY and CDR2 SVGEGT. After removal of 2 bases from V and 8 bases from J, the junction contained 3 bases not matched to a gene. This CDR3 comprises 13 residues. CDR3 in DNA: TGTGCCAGCAGTTACGGGACAGGGAGCGGCTACACCTTC. It specifies CASSYGTGSGYTF.

The chain has TRBV6-5 and TRBJ1-6; 9 bases are a match to TRBD1. CDR1 and CDR2 (germline): MNHEY, SVGAGI. The J segment lost 5 bases and the V segment lost 6 bases, leaving 2 bases of the junction unmatched. There are 14 residues in the CDR3. CDR3 loop: CASSRDRDNSPLHF. In nucleotides, the CDR3 is TGTGCCAGCAGCCGGGACAGGGATAATTCACCCCTCCACTTT.

This clone was counted once. The chain has TRBV4-2 and TRBJ2-7, with 12 nucleotides matching TRBD2. CDR3 length equals 20 residues. CDR1 and CDR2 (germline): LGHNA, YNFKEQ. The J segment lost 0 bases and the V segment lost 0 bases, leaving 12 bases of the junction unmatched. The CDR3 DNA reads TGTGCCAGCAGCCAAGATAGGTCGGCTAGCGGGGGGGGAAGCTCCTACGAGCAGTACTTC. This sequence encodes CASSQDRSASGGGSSYEQYF.

This chain links TRBV7-3 with TRBJ1-4, with TRBD1 matching over 7 bases. V lost 5 bases and J lost 2; bases outside the gene matches: 2. Germline-derived CDR1 and CDR2 are SGHTA and FQGTGA. This CDR3 has 14 residues. Here the CDR3 DNA reads TGTGCCAGCAGCCCCAGGGGGACTAATGAAAAACTGTTTTTT. This encodes CASSPRGTNEKLFF.

The genes are TRBV29-1 and TRBJ2-4; 14 nucleotides line up with TRBD2. The germline gives CDR1 SQVTM, CDR2 ANQGSEA. V shed 7 bases and J 6 bases; nucleotides not matched to a gene: 5. The CDR3 totals 14 residues. The CDR3 nucleotides are TGCAGCGCGAGGACTAGCGGGGGGTTAAACATTCAGTACTTC. It codes for CSARTSGGLNIQYF.

This clone is a singleton in its sample. The chain uses TRBV2 and TRBJ1-1, with 9 positions matching TRBD1. After removal of 6 bases from V and 1 base from J, the junction contained 6 bases not matched to a gene. The CDR3 spans 15 residues. CDR1 SNHLY and CDR2 FYNNEI come from the germline V gene. CDR3 protein: CASSELGQGNTEAFF. The CDR3 nucleotides read TGTGCCAGCAGCGAACTGGGACAGGGGAACACTGAAGCTTTCTTT.

The chain uses TRBV9 and TRBJ1-1; D unclear. The germline V gene has CDR1 SGDLS and CDR2 YYNGEE. Deletions cut 0 bases from V and 1 base from J, with 4 bases between. The CDR3 sequence is 13 residues long. The CDR3 loop is CASSVAGNTEAFF. CDR3 nucleotide sequence: TGTGCCAGCAGCGTAGCGGGGAACACTGAAGCTTTCTTT. The variable domain in full, completed from reference TRBV9 and TRBJ1-1, reads DSGVTQTPKHLITATGQRVTLRCSPRSGDLSVYWYQQSLDQGLQFLIQYYNGEERAKGNILERFSAQQFPDLHSELNLSSLELGDSALYFCASSVAGNTEAFFGQGTRLTVV.

In DNA, the CDR3 is TGTGCCAGCAGCTCGGACAGCCAGACCCAGTACTTC. Protein: CASSSDSQTQYF. This rearrangement joins TRBV7-3 to TRBJ2-5, with a tentative D call TRBD1 (6 bases). The germline CDR1 and CDR2 sequences are SGHTA and FQGTGA. Trimming removed 4 bases at V and 6 bases at J, with 9 bases between. The CDR3 sequence is 12 residues long.

This rearrangement joins TRBV5-4 to TRBJ2-3, with 7 bases fitting TRBD2. This CDR3 comprises 17 residues. V trimming: 4 bases; J trimming: 1 base; junction bases outside the gene matches: 12. Germline V gene data show CDR1 as SGHNT and CDR2 as YYREEE (reference sequence). The CDR3 coding sequence is TGTGCCAGCAGCCTGAATGGGCGCGGGGGACGCACAGATACGCAGTATTTT. It specifies CASSLNGRGGRTDTQYF.

The J gene is TRBJ2-3, the V gene TRBV7-2; no clear D gene. This CDR3 region has 14 residues. V gave up 5 bases and J gave up 3 bases, with 12 bases separating them. The germline CDR1 and CDR2 sequences are SGHTA and FQGNSA. The CDR3 region is CASSTRHPTDTQYF. The CDR3 nucleotides are TGTGCCAGCAGCACCCGACATCCTACAGATACGCAGTATTTT.

The chain carries TRBV7-3 and TRBJ2-6; 7 bases align to TRBD2. CDR3 length equals 14 residues. Germline CDR1 is SGHTA and CDR2 is FQGTGA. The ends lost 3 bases at V and 8 bases at J; junction bases unmatched: 4. The DNA for the CDR3 is TGTGCCAGCAGCTTGTACGGGACTACCAACGTCCTGACTTTC. The encoded protein is CASSLYGTTNVLTF.

V usage is TRBV6-1 and J usage is TRBJ2-3; TRBD1 aligns across 8 bases. The V gene end was trimmed by 1 base and the J gene end by 6 bases; junction bases not matched to a gene: 3. The CDR3 runs 14 residues. Germline CDR1 and CDR2: MNHNS and SASEGT. The CDR3 protein is CASSEVDRDDTQYF. CDR3 nucleotide sequence: TGTGCCAGCAGTGAAGTGGACAGGGACGATACGCAGTATTTT.

The V and J genes are TRBV6-2 or TRBV6-3 and TRBJ1-2; D gene unclear. V lost 0 bases and J 7 bases, leaving 12 bases between the germline ends. CDR1 and CDR2 from the germline V gene are MNHEY and SVGEGT. The CDR3 is 14 amino acids. The CDR3 DNA reads as TGTGCCAGCAGTTACTCGAGGCGGACTATTGGCTACACCTTC. This codes for CASSYSRRTIGYTF.

V is TRBV5-1 and J is TRBJ2-1; TRBD2 aligns across 9 bases. Germline CDR1 SGHRS, CDR2 YFSETQ. CDR3 length: 15 residues. The trim removed 3 bases at V and 9 bases at J, leaving 10 bases unmatched. The CDR3 is CASSSVSGSQREQFF. The CDR3 DNA reads as TGCGCCAGCAGCTCCGTTAGCGGGAGTCAGCGTGAGCAGTTCTTC. Drawing the rest from reference TRBV5-1 and TRBJ2-1, the complete variable domain is KAGVTQTPRYLIKTRGQQVTLSCSPISGHRSVSWYQQTPGQGLQFLFEYFSETQRNKGNFPGRFSGRQFSNSRSEMNVSTLELGDSALYLCASSSVSGSQREQFFGPGTRLTVL.

The rearrangement uses TRBV9 and TRBJ1-1; D perhaps matches TRBD1 (6 bases). The length of the CDR3 is 14 residues. The V end was cut by 4 bases, the J end by 5 bases, with 15 bases between. Germline loops: CDR1 SGDLS, CDR2 YYNGEE. Here the CDR3 DNA reads TGTGCCAGCAGCCCGAAACAGGGTACAACTGAAGCTTTCTTT. Amino acid sequence: CASSPKQGTTEAFF.

This sequence joins TRBV2 and TRBJ2-2; the match to TRBD2 covers 9 bases. Germline V lookup: CDR1 SNHLY, CDR2 FYNNEI. This CDR3 comprises 15 residues. V was clipped by 7 bases and J by 7 bases; unmatched bases: 10. CDR3 residues: CASTSGGRADGELFF. The CDR3 DNA is TGTGCCAGCACCTCGGGCGGGAGGGCCGACGGGGAGCTGTTTTTT.

The rearrangement joins TRBV28 to TRBJ2-1, with TRBD1 as a possible D gene (6 bases). This CDR3 region has 15 residues. The germline V and J ends were trimmed by 5 bases and 8 bases, with 19 bases remaining between them. CDR1 and CDR2 (germline): MDHEN, SYDVKM. The CDR3 coding sequence is TGTGCCAGCAGTCTTGAAAGGGGGTTAGTCGATGAGCAGTTCTTC. The encoded protein is CASSLERGLVDEQFF.

The chain employs TRBV6-2 or TRBV6-3 and TRBJ1-5; D perhaps matches TRBD1 (6 bases). Trimming took off 4 bases at V and 0 bases at J, with 7 bases between the two ends. The CDR3 is 14 residues long. Germline V gene sequence: CDR1 MNHEY, CDR2 SVGEGT. The CDR3: CASSSQGSNQPQHF. In DNA form, the CDR3 reads TGTGCCAGCAGTTCACAGGGTAGCAATCAGCCCCAGCATTTT.

This clone is a singleton in its sample. The chain couples TRBV9 to TRBJ1-3, with 8 bases fitting TRBD1. Germline V CDR1 and CDR2: SGDLS, YYNGEE. The CDR3 is 15 residues long. The V and J ends lost 4 bases and 2 bases, in that order; junction bases with no gene match: 5. CDR3 bases: TGTGCCAGCAGCTGGAGGACAGGGACTGGAAACACCATATATTTT. Protein: CASSWRTGTGNTIYF.

This rearrangement joins TRBV6-5 to TRBJ2-1, with D possibly being TRBD2 (7 bases). The CDR3 sequence is 13 residues long. From germline, CDR1 is MNHEY and CDR2 SVGAGI. Trimming took off 2 bases at V and 8 bases at J, with 10 bases between the two ends. The CDR3 DNA sequence: TGTGCCAGCAGTTACGGGGGGGCAGATGAGCAGTTCTTC. Amino acid sequence: CASSYGGADEQFF.

The sample holds a few counts of this clone. The chain couples TRBV28 to TRBJ1-1, with D possibly TRBD1 on 6 matching bases. The V end lost 3 bases, the J end lost 6 bases, and 17 bases lay between the germline ends. CDR3 length equals 15 residues. The germline CDR1 and CDR2 sequences are MDHEN and SYDVKM. The CDR3 loop reads CASSFPALAGAEAFF. The CDR3, as DNA: TGTGCCAGCAGTTTCCCCGCGCTGGCAGGGGCTGAAGCTTTCTTT.

V is TRBV9 and J is TRBJ2-1, with 10 positions matching TRBD2. The CDR3 spans 15 residues. The V segment lost 2 bases and the J segment 3 bases; nucleotides outside the gene matches: 2. CDR1 and CDR2 from the germline V gene are SGDLS and YYNGEE. The CDR3: CASSVQRGGYNEQFF. CDR3 DNA: TGTGCCAGCAGCGTGCAGCGGGGGGGCTACAATGAGCAGTTCTTC. Variable domain in full (rest from reference TRBV9 and TRBJ2-1): DSGVTQTPKHLITATGQRVTLRCSPRSGDLSVYWYQQSLDQGLQFLIQYYNGEERAKGNILERFSAQQFPDLHSELNLSSLELGDSALYFCASSVQRGGYNEQFFGPGTRLTVL.

This clone was detected once. The chain joins TRBV5-1 to TRBJ1-3; D is ambiguous. Germline V gene lookup returns CDR1 SGHRS and CDR2 YFSETQ. Trimming cost V 0 bases and J 3 bases, with 13 bases left between them. This CDR3 has 16 amino acids. As DNA, the CDR3 is TGCGCCAGCAGCTTGGCCGACTACAGTAGTGGAAACACCATATATTTT. Amino acid sequence: CASSLADYSSGNTIYF. The full variable domain, rest sourced from reference TRBV5-1 and TRBJ1-3, is KAGVTQTPRYLIKTRGQQVTLSCSPISGHRSVSWYQQTPGQGLQFLFEYFSETQRNKGNFPGRFSGRQFSNSRSEMNVSTLELGDSALYLCASSLADYSSGNTIYFGEGSWLTVV.

The V and J genes are TRBV4-2 and TRBJ1-1; D is undetermined. Trimming removed 5 bases at V and 5 bases at J, with 9 bases between. This CDR3 region has 12 residues. From germline, CDR1 is LGHNA and CDR2 YNFKEQ. This CDR3 reads CASSLAGTEAFF. CDR3 bases: TGTGCCAGCAGCTTGGCGGGGACTGAAGCTTTCTTT.

This chain joins TRBV5-5 and TRBJ2-7; 7 positions agree with TRBD1. Germline V gene sequence: CDR1 SGHKS, CDR2 YYEKEE (reference sequence). The ends lost 4 bases at V and 3 bases at J; junction bases unmatched: 10. This CDR3 comprises 15 residues. CDR3 DNA sequence: TGTGCCAGCAGCACCCCGGGACAGCAAATCTACGAGCAGTACTTC. Encoded protein: CASSTPGQQIYEQYF. Drawing the rest from reference TRBV5-5 and TRBJ2-7, the complete variable domain is DAGVTQSPTHLIKTRGQQVTLRCSPISGHKSVSWYQQVLGQGPQFIFQYYEKEERGRGNFPDRFSARQFPNYSSELNVNALLLGDSALYLCASSTPGQQIYEQYFGPGTRLTVT.

The chain recombines TRBV29-1 with TRBJ1-5; D gene uncertain. The CDR3 loop spans 13 amino acids. Looked up from germline, CDR1 is SQVTM and CDR2 is ANQGSEA. The V end was cut by 5 bases, the J end by 5 bases, with 13 bases between. CDR3 sequence: CSVSAGGHQPQHF. DNA of the CDR3: TGCAGCGTTTCAGCAGGTGGGCATCAGCCCCAGCATTTT.

This chain joins TRBV9 and TRBJ1-6; D possibly corresponds to TRBD1 (5 bases). V dropped 0 bases and J dropped 2 bases, with 12 bases sitting between them. CDR1 and CDR2 (germline): SGDLS, YYNGEE. This CDR3 has 17 residues. The DNA for the CDR3 is TGTGCCAGCAGCGTAGACGGACATCCGACCTATAATTCACCCCTCCACTTT. Translation: CASSVDGHPTYNSPLHF.